These 21 T cell receptor beta chains originate from one sample sequenced in a study of blood T cell repertoires in COVID-19. The protocol was immunoSEQ multiplex PCR, while the TCRdb copy is restricted to in-frame clones and leaves out a portion. The sample includes tens of thousands of clones, around 72% of them seen just once. The sequenced material came from peripheral blood. The receptors derive from a man between 70 and 80 years old with COVID-19, enrolled during active disease.

The chain recombines TRBV5-1 with TRBJ2-3; D is ambiguous. The CDR3 spans 14 residues. The V gene lost 3 bases and the J gene lost 2 bases, with 10 bases spanning the gap. The germline V gene has CDR1 SGHRS and CDR2 YFSETQ. DNA for the CDR3: TGCGCCAGCAGCTACGGAGACCACACAGATACGCAGTATTTT. Translated, it gives CASSYGDHTDTQYF.

V is TRBV6-5 and J is TRBJ1-4, with D perhaps TRBD1 (6 bases). V was shortened by 7 bases and J by 0 bases, with 9 bases between the two germline ends. Germline V lookup: CDR1 MNHEY, CDR2 SVGAGI. The CDR3 runs 14 residues. The CDR3 DNA follows: TGTGCCAGCAAGCCAGGGGCAACTAATGAAAAACTGTTTTTT. Residues: CASKPGATNEKLFF.

The V call is TRBV18, the J call TRBJ2-7, with D perhaps TRBD1 (6 bases). Germline CDR1 reads KGHSH; CDR2 reads LQKENI. The CDR3 sequence is 15 residues long. Deletions cut 0 bases from V and 1 base from J, with 10 bases between. This CDR3 is CASSPPIQGSYEQYF. CDR3 nucleotide sequence: TGTGCCAGCTCACCACCGATTCAGGGGTCCTACGAGCAGTACTTC.

The V and J genes are TRBV9 and TRBJ2-7; TRBD2 aligns across 7 bases. Unmatched junction bases numbered 9, after V lost 4 bases and J lost 5 bases. This CDR3 has 14 amino acids. CDR1 and CDR2 from the germline V gene are SGDLS and YYNGEE. The CDR3 DNA reads as TGTGCCAGCAGCCGGTCCGGACTAGTACACGAGCAGTACTTC. This sequence encodes CASSRSGLVHEQYF.

The chain has TRBV10-3 and TRBJ1-3, with TRBD1 matching 9 bases. The CDR3 consists of 14 residues. Unmatched junction bases numbered 4, after V lost 10 bases and J lost 0 bases. Germline V gene sequence: CDR1 ENHRY, CDR2 SYGVKD. The CDR3 region has the DNA TGTGCCAGCGGGACAGGGAGCTCTGGAAACACCATATATTTT. Translating it yields CASGTGSSGNTIYF.

CDR3 loop: CASSLQPGLAGVGNEQFF. The CDR3 DNA sequence: TGTGCCAGCAGCTTACAACCGGGACTAGCGGGAGTGGGGAATGAGCAGTTCTTC. The rearrangement uses TRBV7-3 and TRBJ2-1, with 14 bases fitting TRBD2. This CDR3 has 18 residues. The germline CDR1 and CDR2 sequences are SGHTA and FQGTGA. V was clipped by 2 bases and J by 7 bases; unmatched bases: 10.

This clone was counted between two and nine times. The gene calls are TRBV28 and TRBJ1-4; TRBD1 might be the D (5 bases). The CDR3 has 14 amino acids. Germline CDR1 is MDHEN and CDR2 is SYDVKM. V was pared by 4 bases and J by 8 bases, with 14 bases between. The CDR3 here is CASSSGDSPEKLFF. CDR3 DNA sequence: TGTGCCAGCAGTTCGGGGGACTCTCCCGAAAAACTGTTTTTT. The whole variable domain, filled in from reference TRBV28 and TRBJ1-4, reads DVKVTQSSRYLVKRTGEKVFLECVQDMDHENMFWYRQDPGLGLRLIYFSYDVKMKEKGDIPEGYSVSREKKERFSLILESASTNQTSMYLCASSSGDSPEKLFFGSGTQLSVL.

This chain connects TRBV14 to TRBJ2-1; tentative D call: TRBD1 (6 bases). Between the trimmed V and J ends, which lost 1 base and 1 base, there was a span of 8 bases. The CDR3 consists of 15 residues. CDR1 is SGHDN and CDR2 is FVKESK in the germline V gene. The chain's CDR3 is CASSQARGSYNEQFF. CDR3 sequence (DNA): TGTGCCAGCAGCCAAGCCAGGGGTTCCTACAATGAGCAGTTCTTC.

The sample holds a few counts of this clone. The J gene is TRBJ2-3, the V gene TRBV6-2 or TRBV6-3; D might be TRBD2 (5 bases). The CDR3 is 21 amino acids. Trimming cost V 0 bases and J 0 bases, with 25 bases left between them. CDR1 is MNHEY, CDR2 SVGEGT, per germline. The CDR3 sequence: CASSYSSGEFVEPLSTDTQYF. For the CDR3, the DNA is TGTGCCAGCAGTTACTCTTCCGGGGAATTCGTAGAGCCTTTAAGCACAGATACGCAGTATTTT.

The count of this clone is one. The chain is built from TRBV10-1 and TRBJ2-1; 12 bases map to TRBD2. The length of the CDR3 is 14 residues. V lost 6 bases and J lost 9; bases outside the gene matches: 6. In germline, CDR1 is WNHNN, CDR2 SYGVQD (reference sequence). The CDR3 DNA reads as TGCGCCAGCAGAACGACTAGCGGGAGTAGTGAGCAGTTCTTC. This encodes CASRTTSGSSEQFF.

Many counts were recorded for this clone. The chain uses TRBV30 and TRBJ1-2, with D tentatively TRBD1 (5 bases). Trimming stripped 2 bases from V and 4 bases from J, with 14 bases between. Germline V gives CDR1 GTSNPN, CDR2 SVGIG (reference sequence). This CDR3 has 14 amino acids. CDR3 in amino acids: CAWSHYGQGYGYTF. CDR3 DNA sequence: TGTGCCTGGAGTCACTACGGCCAGGGCTATGGCTACACCTTC.

The V call is TRBV9, the J call TRBJ2-3; D remains ambiguous. V was cut by 0 bases and J by 6 bases, with 5 bases left in between. There are 12 residues in the CDR3. Germline-derived CDR1 and CDR2 are SGDLS and YYNGEE. The CDR3 DNA reads as TGTGCCAGCAGCGTAGCTAGGGATACGCAGTATTTT. This gives the protein CASSVARDTQYF.

The genes are TRBV9 and TRBJ1-1, with a possible D match to TRBD1 (5 bases). There are 15 residues in the CDR3. V was shortened by 6 bases and J by 1 base, with 16 bases between the two germline ends. The germline CDR1 and CDR2 sequences are SGDLS and YYNGEE. The CDR3: CASTRGERWNTEAFF. Here the CDR3 DNA reads TGTGCCAGCACCCGGGGGGAGAGATGGAACACTGAAGCTTTCTTT.

A single count supports this clone. The chain joins TRBV7-3 to TRBJ2-7; TRBD2 matches at 9 bases. The CDR3 has 15 amino acids. The ends lost 0 bases at V and 5 bases at J; junction bases unmatched: 5. Germline CDR1 is SGHTA and CDR2 is FQGTGA. CDR3 loop: CASSLTSGRFDEQYF. The CDR3 DNA sequence: TGTGCCAGCAGCTTAACTAGCGGGAGATTCGACGAGCAGTACTTC. Looking up the rest from reference TRBV7-3 and TRBJ2-7 gives the full variable domain: GAGVSQTPSNKVTEKGKYVELRCDPISGHTALYWYRQSLGQGPEFLIYFQGTGAADDSGLPNDRFFAVRPEGSVSTLKIQRTERGDSAVYLCASSLTSGRFDEQYFGPGTRLTVT.

This chain uses TRBV28 with TRBJ1-6; tentative D call: TRBD1 (5 bases). This CDR3 contains 17 residues. CDR1 and CDR2 from the germline V gene are MDHEN and SYDVKM. V was cut by 4 bases and J by 1 base, with 14 bases left in between. The CDR3 DNA is TGTGCCAGCAGTTCGTTCGGGGGTAGGTCCTATAATTCACCCCTCCACTTT. Translation: CASSSFGGRSYNSPLHF.

The chain carries TRBV7-2 and TRBJ2-7, with D possibly being TRBD1 (6 bases). The germline V gene has CDR1 SGHTA and CDR2 FQGNSA. The length of the CDR3 is 15 residues. Trimming pared 1 base from V and 2 bases from J, leaving 12 bases between. The CDR3 reads CASSLGQGTAYEQYF. The CDR3, as DNA: TGTGCCAGCAGCTTAGGGCAGGGGACGGCCTACGAGCAGTACTTC.

V usage is TRBV5-1 and J usage is TRBJ2-3; D possibly corresponds to TRBD2 (7 bases). CDR3 size: 18 residues. Germline-derived CDR1 and CDR2 are SGHRS and YFSETQ. V gave up 0 bases and J gave up 6 bases, with 23 bases separating them. CDR3 protein: CASSLAGRGASVGDTQYF. The CDR3 DNA reads TGCGCCAGCAGCTTGGCCGGTCGGGGGGCGTCGGTCGGTGATACGCAGTATTTT.

This clone was detected a few times. The chain combines TRBV24-1 with TRBJ2-3; no definite D call. The germline gives CDR1 KGHDR, CDR2 SFDVKD. The CDR3 length is 14 residues. V dropped 7 bases and J dropped 9 bases, with 19 bases sitting between them. In DNA, the CDR3 is TGTGCCACCAGCCCACCCGGCGATAGAGGAACGCAGTATTTT. Translated, it gives CATSPPGDRGTQYF.

The chain combines TRBV20-1 with TRBJ2-4, with 7 bases lining up with TRBD1. The CDR3 contains 14 residues. V was clipped by 3 bases and J by 0 bases; unmatched bases: 2. CDR1 is DFQATT, CDR2 SNEGSKA, per germline (reference sequence). This CDR3 is CSASTGVAKNIQYF. The CDR3 nucleotides read TGCAGTGCTAGTACAGGGGTAGCCAAAAACATTCAGTACTTC.

The V call is TRBV5-1, the J call TRBJ2-5; D gene unclear. The V and J ends lost 1 base and 1 base respectively, with 8 bases between them. Germline V lookup: CDR1 SGHRS, CDR2 YFSETQ. The CDR3 contains 14 residues. The CDR3 reads CASSLLSTQETQYF. The CDR3 DNA reads as TGCGCCAGCAGCTTGCTAAGTACCCAAGAGACCCAGTACTTC.

In its sample, this clone was seen a few times. This sample also contains other DNA sequences that code for the same CDR3. J is TRBJ2-7 and V is TRBV7-9; 7 bases are shared with TRBD2. V was clipped by 5 bases and J by 1 base; unmatched bases: 5. CDR3 length: 14 amino acids. From germline, CDR1 is SEHNR and CDR2 FQNEAQ (reference sequence). The CDR3 nucleotides read TGTGCCAGCAGCCTTCGGACTAGTTCCTACGAGCAGTACTTC. Protein product: CASSLRTSSYEQYF.